This T cell receptor (beta chain) was profiled in a study of CD8+CD57+ T cells in acquired aplastic anemia. General observations from the study: Twenty-nine was the count of CD8+ CDR3 sequences that patients shared with controls.

The CDR3 length is 15 residues. The ends lost 5 bases at V and 5 bases at J; junction bases unmatched: 10. Per the germline V gene, CDR1 is SGHNT and CDR2 is YENEEA. The template for TCR beta VDJ and CDR3 sequence profiling was genomic DNA. One entry per CDR3 protein results from TCRdb running MiXCR on the reads. The data hold tens of thousands of distinct CDR3 sequences, with over 35% observed a single time. This clonotype showed up many times. Antigen unknown. The rearrangement uses TRBV11-3 and TRBJ1-2; 8 nucleotides match TRBD1. This receptor was identified in a human donor in good health, serving as a control. The sequencing sample was made of sorted CD4+, CD8+, or CD8+CD57+ T cells (not recorded which) from PBMCs. Here the CDR3 reads CASSARTGSSYGYTF. CDR3 nucleotide sequence: TGTGCCAGCAGCGCGCGGACAGGGTCGTCTTATGGCTACACCTTC.